Listed below are T cell receptor beta chains from one sample, sequenced in a study of blood T cell repertoires in COVID-19. The table came from immunoSEQ multiplex PCR; TCRdb's copy has only in-frame clones and leaves some out. This sample has over 200,000 clones, with around 75% found just once. Sequencing was carried out using peripheral blood. The receptor set was obtained from a human donor in a cohort sampled during active COVID-19. The conserved cysteine and the conserved F or W are not part of the CDR3 here. A D gene is named only where the DNA matches it firmly. Size is stated for part of the rows, as once, few or many counts, or as a class when the clone is expanded.

clone_size j_call v_call d_call cdr3_aa
- TRBJ2-7 TRBV10-3 - AISPDYSYEQY
- TRBJ1-2 TRBV14 - ASSPTIGYGYT
few TRBJ1-1 TRBV7-9 - AGERGNTEAF
- TRBJ2-5 TRBV7-2 TRBD2 ASSLGVLAGGETQY
- TRBJ2-2 TRBV6-4 - ASSASPTAGELF
many TRBJ2-7 TRBV19 TRBD2 ASSPWVGTRGYEQY
- TRBJ2-7 TRBV20-1 TRBD2 SASLGSGRTRMYEQY
- TRBJ2-7 TRBV5-4 TRBD1 ASSFQGADEQY
- TRBJ2-3 TRBV28 - ASSPRDTDTQY
- TRBJ2-2 TRBV28 - ASSPAGARNTGELF
- TRBJ1-2 TRBV25-1 - ASSEQGSGYT
- TRBJ2-1 TRBV19 TRBD2 ASSMSAGGNRF
- TRBJ2-4 TRBV2 TRBD2 ASSERSGGPVAKNIQY
- TRBJ1-1 TRBV29-1 TRBD1 SAYSDRGLSF
- TRBJ1-2 TRBV7-2 TRBD1 ASSLAWDRDGYT
- TRBJ1-4 TRBV28 - ASSLRSGNNEKLF
- TRBJ2-1 TRBV9 TRBD2 ASSVVDSGTSYNEQF
- TRBJ1-5 TRBV18 - ASSPGQHKQPQH
- TRBJ1-4 TRBV5-5 TRBD1 ASSILRGLGEKLF
- TRBJ2-7 TRBV28 - ASTRGTPYEQY
many TRBJ2-1 TRBV6-6 - ASSYSRDEQF
- TRBJ2-2 TRBV7-2 TRBD1 ASSAGQGARSGELF
- TRBJ2-3 TRBV7-2 - ASGGLYTDTQY
- TRBJ2-5 TRBV11-2 - ASSPTLQGIGETQY
- TRBJ2-7 TRBV18 TRBD2 ASSPLTSVVSYEQY
many TRBJ2-1 TRBV9 TRBD2 ASSVETSGYNEQF
- TRBJ2-1 TRBV24-1 TRBD2 ATSDWREGQGNEQF
- TRBJ2-7 TRBV7-2 TRBD1 ASSPTGGVYEQY
- TRBJ2-7 TRBV6-2/TRBV6-3 TRBD2 ASSYGLAAYEQY
- TRBJ1-5 TRBV19 TRBD1 ASSMDRGSNQPQH
- TRBJ2-1 TRBV19 TRBD2 ASTSGRALYNEQF
- TRBJ1-2 TRBV7-3 - ASSPTGMTGYT
- TRBJ1-4 TRBV9 - ASSQTGQLNEKLF
- TRBJ2-2 TRBV6-2/TRBV6-3 - ASSSGVRTGELF
- TRBJ1-1 TRBV6-5 - ASRRGRVNTEAF
- TRBJ2-2 TRBV28 TRBD1 ASTLQTGRLNTGELF
- TRBJ2-3 TRBV27 TRBD2 ASSLGGTSGSRTDTQY
- TRBJ2-7 TRBV2 TRBD2 ASRGGDLPSSYEQY
- TRBJ1-1 TRBV5-1 - ASSLGMATGYTEAF
- TRBJ1-4 TRBV4-2 TRBD1 ASSQGTGANEKLF
- TRBJ2-7 TRBV5-4 TRBD2 ASSLAGGPGEQY
- TRBJ2-6 TRBV19 - ASSHQGYGANVLT
- TRBJ1-4 TRBV5-6 - ASSLSPGGDEKLF
- TRBJ2-7 TRBV5-6 - ASSLGLVIYEQY
- TRBJ2-7 TRBV15 TRBD1 ATSRDAGQGSYEQY
- TRBJ2-1 TRBV7-3 TRBD2 ASSQGLYNEQF
- TRBJ2-7 TRBV28 TRBD2 ASSPGTSGTYEQY
- TRBJ2-1 TRBV13 TRBD2 ASSVTSGRVYEQF
- TRBJ2-7 TRBV2 - ASSEWAGVAEQY
- TRBJ2-7 TRBV7-3 - ASSSLVPYEQY